A single sample is the source of the 10 T cell receptor beta chains below, sequenced in a study of T cell changes during pregnancy in multiple sclerosis. The method was immunoSEQ multiplex PCR; TCRdb's version includes in-frame clones alone and lacks a portion of them. The table lists some 100,000 clones, 92% of them singletons. Sequencing used peripheral blood, obtained after pregnancy. These receptors all come from a female donor with multiple sclerosis, enrolled in a pregnancy study.

This CDR3 reads CASSWTSGGTDTQYF. CDR3 DNA sequence: TGTGCCAGCAGTTGGACTAGCGGGGGCACAGATACGCAGTATTTT. The rearrangement uses TRBV28 and TRBJ2-3, with 12 bases fitting TRBD2. The CDR3 contains 15 residues. V shed 4 bases and J 1 base; nucleotides not matched to a gene: 0. Looked up from germline, CDR1 is MDHEN and CDR2 is SYDVKM.

V usage is TRBV4-1 and J usage is TRBJ2-7, with TRBD2 identical over 7 bases. The CDR3 sequence is 14 residues long. Trimming cost V 2 bases and J 3 bases; bases outside gene matches: 4. The germline V gene has CDR1 MGHRA and CDR2 YSYEKL. Here the CDR3 reads CASSQNLADYEQYF. CDR3 coding DNA: TGCGCCAGCAGCCAAAATCTAGCGGACTACGAGCAGTACTTC.

The chain recombines TRBV7-6 with TRBJ2-1; a possible D gene is TRBD2 (5 bases). The CDR3 has 17 amino acids. Trimming stripped 2 bases from V and 3 bases from J, with 17 bases between. The germline CDR1 and CDR2 sequences are SGHVS and FNYEAQ. CDR3 residues: CASSLRALAEDYNEQFF. CDR3 DNA: TGTGCCAGCAGCTTAAGAGCGCTAGCAGAAGACTACAATGAGCAGTTCTTC.

The V and J genes are TRBV27 and TRBJ1-6; D perhaps matches TRBD1 (5 bases). This CDR3 spans 17 amino acids. Germline CDR1 reads MNHEY; CDR2 reads SMNVEV (reference sequence). V was clipped by 5 bases and J by 5 bases, with 19 bases between them. Here the CDR3 reads CASSHRTHHYNNSPLHF. CDR3 in DNA: TGTGCCAGCAGTCACCGGACACATCACTACAATAATTCACCCCTCCACTTT.

The chain carries TRBV29-1 and TRBJ2-1; TRBD2 matches 7 bases. From germline, CDR1 is SQVTM and CDR2 ANQGSEA. The V gene end was trimmed by 4 bases and the J gene end by 9 bases; junction bases not matched to a gene: 6. The CDR3 spans 12 residues. DNA for the CDR3: TGCAGCGTTGCACTAGCGAACACTGAGCAGTTCTTC. Translated, it gives CSVALANTEQFF.

The chain employs TRBV10-3 and TRBJ1-6; 7 positions match TRBD1. Germline trimming cut 8 bases from V and 7 bases from J; bases unmatched to any gene: 14. This CDR3 contains 16 residues. Germline-derived CDR1 and CDR2 are ENHRY and SYGVKD. The CDR3 bases are TGTGCCATCGCACCCGGCTCCGGGACAGCAAATTCACCCCTCCACTTT. This sequence encodes CAIAPGSGTANSPLHF.

This clone occurred a few times. The chain combines TRBV6-5 with TRBJ1-2; 7 positions match TRBD1. Unmatched junction bases numbered 8, after V lost 6 bases and J lost 4 bases. Germline CDR1 is MNHEY and CDR2 is SVGAGI. The CDR3 length is 14 residues. This CDR3 reads CASRGTDGIYGYTF. In nucleotides, the CDR3 is TGTGCCAGCAGGGGGACAGATGGAATCTATGGCTACACCTTC.

The rearrangement links TRBV27 to TRBJ2-1, with a tentative D call TRBD2 (6 bases). Germline V gene sequence: CDR1 MNHEY, CDR2 SMNVEV (reference sequence). With 5 bases removed from V and 7 bases from J, the gap between germline ends came to 18 bases. CDR3 length equals 15 residues. The CDR3 DNA reads as TGTGCCAGCAGTACGGGAGTAGCTGACCTAAATGAGCAGTTCTTC. This codes for CASSTGVADLNEQFF.

The V gene is TRBV11-3, the J gene TRBJ1-3, with D perhaps matching TRBD1 (6 bases). Germline loops: CDR1 SGHNT, CDR2 YENEEA. The CDR3 consists of 16 residues. The V gene lost 6 bases and the J gene lost 4 bases, with 19 bases spanning the gap. DNA for the CDR3: TGTGCCAGCAGTTTACATCTACAGGGCAGAGGAAACACCATATATTTT. Translation gives CASSLHLQGRGNTIYF.

The chain employs TRBV7-8 and TRBJ1-5, with a weak D call TRBD1 (6 bases). V was cut by 5 bases and J by 3 bases, with 14 bases left in between. CDR3 length equals 15 residues. Germline CDR1 is SGHVS and CDR2 is FQNEAQ. This CDR3 reads CASSLNRADNQPQHF. In DNA, the CDR3 is TGTGCCAGCAGCCTGAACAGGGCAGACAATCAGCCCCAGCATTTT.